This entry is about one TCR beta chain. The antigen remains undetermined. Sequencing was preceded by expansion of antigen-specific CD4+ T cells with viral peptide pools in the ViraFEST assay. Researchers isolated CD4+ T cells once less than 13 days of culture had elapsed. The person acquired a PCR-confirmed SARS-CoV-2 infection between March and December 2020. This entry is derived from a study of vaccination effects on CD4 cells after COVID-19. Study findings and constraints: By a late point after vaccination, infection- and vaccine-induced clones had shrunk markedly through clonal contraction.

Generated by immunoSEQ multiplex PCR, the TCRdb table keeps only in-frame clones and is missing some. The table includes roughly 45,000 clones, around 74% detected once. V was clipped by 9 bases and J by 8 bases; unmatched bases: 13. The CDR3 covers 13 residues. Germline V CDR1 and CDR2: SGHRS, YFSETQ. The TCR originated in a human donor who had a prior SARS-CoV-2 infection. The specimen was CD4+ T cells from PBMCs cultured with a peptide pool, collected before COVID-19 vaccination. The V call is TRBV5-1, the J call TRBJ1-1; 7 bases are a match to TRBD1. The CDR3 DNA reads TGCGCCACCAAACAGGGGCCCCTTGGAGAAGCTTTCTTT. Encoded protein: CATKQGPLGEAFF.